Given below is one T cell receptor (beta chain) in context. The germline V gene encodes CDR1 GTSNPN and CDR2 SVGIG (reference sequence). Deletions cut 2 bases from V and 0 bases from J, with 10 bases between. The CDR3 is made up of 14 amino acids. The data derive from a study of lymphopenia after photon versus proton radiotherapy. Produced via immunoSEQ multiplex PCR; TCRdb's table is partial and in-frame only. The sample shows about 17,000 clones, about 93% of them seen only once. The sample here was peripheral blood, taken from a patient treated with photon-based radiotherapy. The chain joins TRBV30 to TRBJ1-2, with D possibly matching TRBD1 (5 bases). The receptor was derived from a man aged 60 to 69 with pancreatic cancer. Here the CDR3 DNA reads TGTGCCTGGAGTCCCCGACAGACTAACTATGGCTACACCTTC. Translating gives CAWSPRQTNYGYTF.